This T cell receptor (beta chain) was identified during a study of shared clonotypes between healthy human individuals. TCRdb keeps only in-frame clones here, not all; method: immunoSEQ multiplex PCR. The sample lists roughly 2.6 million clones; approximately 90% were seen once. Sequencing was carried out using naive CD4+ T cells sorted from blood. Subset denoted: CD45RA+ positively selected. The sequence derives from a man aged 18 to 29 in good health.

The CDR3 sequence is CASSVTGTLMNEKLFF. CDR3 sequence (DNA): TGTGCCAGCAGCGTCACCGGGACACTTATGAATGAAAAACTGTTTTTT. The chain couples TRBV11-1 to TRBJ1-4, with D perhaps matching TRBD1 (6 bases). Germline values: CDR1 SGHAT, CDR2 FQDESV (reference sequence). V lost 5 bases, J lost 5 bases, and 18 bases lay in between. The CDR3 spans 16 residues.